The 30 T cell receptor beta chains given below trace back to one sample, sequenced in a study of blood T cells in healthy people across ages. Through a sample-barcoded 5' primer and a J-beta primer mix, a second PCR was run for roughly 6 to 12 cycles. TCRdb passed the 5' RACE reads through MiXCR, listing each CDR3 protein once. The table records roughly 800,000 distinct CDR3 sequences, approximately 25% of them present only once. The data also belong to a second study, concerning T cells of mothers and their children.

Sequenced input: blood. Receptors were obtained from a boy aged 5-17 years in good health.

V usage is TRBV7-9 and J usage is TRBJ1-4; D remains ambiguous. CDR1 is SEHNR and CDR2 is FQNEAQ in the germline V gene (reference sequence). The CDR3 contains 15 residues. The V end was cut by 5 bases, the J end by 6 bases, with 16 bases between. In DNA, the CDR3 is TGTGCCAGCAGCCCCGGCGGCAGCGAAGATGAAAAACTGTTTTTT. Protein sequence: CASSPGGSEDEKLFF.

The chain employs TRBV7-9 and TRBJ2-3, with a possible D match to TRBD1 (6 bases). The CDR3 extends over 17 amino acids. Germline V CDR1 and CDR2: SEHNR, FQNEAQ (reference sequence). Between the trimmed V and J ends, which lost 4 bases and 4 bases, there was a span of 21 bases. The CDR3 sequence: CASSWGTTDDGADTQYF. The CDR3 nucleotides are TGTGCCAGCAGCTGGGGGACAACCGACGACGGGGCAGATACGCAGTATTTT.

V and J are TRBV12-3 or TRBV12-4 and TRBJ2-3; the D is unclear. The CDR3 sequence is 15 residues long. Deletions cut 6 bases from V and 2 bases from J, with 15 bases between. The CDR3 here is CASSYRLEVTDTQYF. The CDR3 nucleotides are TGTGCCAGCAGCTATCGACTGGAAGTCACAGATACGCAGTATTTT.

This chain's CDR3 is CASSLGGYSETQYF. In DNA form, the CDR3 reads TGTGCCAGCAGTTTAGGAGGTTATTCGGAGACCCAGTACTTC. This rearrangement joins TRBV27 to TRBJ2-5, with a weak D call TRBD2 (5 bases). The ends were cut back, 2 bases at V and 5 bases at J, with 12 bases in the middle. Per the germline V gene, CDR1 is MNHEY and CDR2 is SMNVEV (reference sequence). The CDR3 is 14 residues long.

The chain is built from TRBV7-9 and TRBJ1-5, with D hard to call. The CDR3 consists of 13 residues. CDR1 and CDR2 from the germline V gene are SEHNR and FQNEAQ (reference sequence). V dropped 8 bases and J dropped 8 bases, with 16 bases sitting between them. CDR3 coding DNA: TGTGCCAGCCAATCCGGGAGTGGGGAGCCCCAGCATTTT. Its translation: CASQSGSGEPQHF.

This clonotype was found many times. The chain links TRBV29-1 to TRBJ2-7; no reliable D call. Germline values: CDR1 SQVTM, CDR2 ANQGSEA. V lost 0 bases to trimming and J lost 3 bases, with 6 bases between them. The length of the CDR3 is 12 residues. In nucleotides, the CDR3 is TGCAGCGTTGAAGATCGCGGCTACGAGCAGTACTTC. It yields the protein CSVEDRGYEQYF.

The chain links TRBV7-3 to TRBJ2-5; TRBD2 agrees at 10 bases. Germline V gene lookup returns CDR1 SGHTA and CDR2 FQGTGA. V was clipped by 4 bases and J by 1 base; unmatched bases: 3. CDR3 length: 15 residues. The CDR3 here is CASSWSGGAQETQYF. Here the CDR3 DNA reads TGTGCCAGCAGCTGGAGCGGGGGGGCCCAAGAGACCCAGTACTTC.

This sequence joins TRBV20-1 and TRBJ1-3; no firm D call. In germline, CDR1 is DFQATT, CDR2 SNEGSKA (reference sequence). V shed 0 bases and J shed 6 bases, with 15 bases lying between them. The CDR3 length is 15 residues. This CDR3 reads CSARDQSTYLNTIYF. The CDR3 nucleotides read TGCAGTGCTAGAGACCAATCAACATACCTAAACACCATATATTTT.

This clonotype was seen only a few times. This sequence joins TRBV4-1 and TRBJ1-3; D unclear. This CDR3 is 15 amino acids long. V lost 3 bases, J lost 0 bases, and 9 bases lay in between. Looked up from germline, CDR1 is MGHRA and CDR2 is YSYEKL. CDR3 in DNA: TGCGCCAGCAGCCACCTGAGCGGCTCTGGAAACACCATATATTTT. It translates to CASSHLSGSGNTIYF.

This chain uses TRBV4-3 with TRBJ2-5; D possibly uses TRBD1 or TRBD2 (5 bases each). The CDR3 totals 17 residues. Germline CDR1 and CDR2: LGHNA and YSLEER. V lost 3 bases and J lost 0, with 17 bases in between. As DNA, the CDR3 is TGCGCCAGCAGCCACCACCCACCCGGGGCAAACCAAGAGACCCAGTACTTC. This encodes CASSHHPPGANQETQYF.

The chain joins TRBV5-1 to TRBJ2-1; D ambiguous. Looked up from germline, CDR1 is SGHRS and CDR2 is YFSETQ. This CDR3 has 14 amino acids. The V end lost 3 bases, the J end lost 4 bases, and 11 bases lay between the germline ends. Here the CDR3 reads CASSWGMLYNEQFF. The CDR3 DNA reads as TGCGCCAGCAGCTGGGGTATGTTGTACAATGAGCAGTTCTTC.

The genes are TRBV20-1 and TRBJ2-5; D gene uncertain. Trimming left V 2 bases short and J 1 base short, with 11 bases between. This CDR3 is built from 14 residues. Germline V gene sequence: CDR1 DFQATT, CDR2 SNEGSKA (reference sequence). In DNA, the CDR3 is TGCAGTGCTAGAAGAGGCGGTACCCAAGAGACCCAGTACTTC. It encodes CSARRGGTQETQYF.

The chain recombines TRBV20-1 with TRBJ1-1; possibly TRBD1 for D (5 bases). The CDR3 loop spans 15 amino acids. Germline V gene sequence: CDR1 DFQATT, CDR2 SNEGSKA (reference sequence). V lost 1 base and J 1 base, leaving 13 bases between the germline ends. For the CDR3, the DNA is TGCAGTGCTAGAGGTGCCCGACAGCCGAACACTGAAGCTTTCTTT. It yields the protein CSARGARQPNTEAFF.

As to this clonotype: Just one base apart from a much larger clone, this may be a read error. The V call is TRBV5-1, the J call TRBJ2-3; D remains unclear. The CDR3 has 15 amino acids. The V gene's germline CDR1 is SGHRS and CDR2 YFSETQ. V shed 4 bases and J shed 4 bases, with 16 bases lying between them. The CDR3 here is CASSLHPRSPDTQYF. CDR3 coding DNA: TGCGCCAGCAGCCTTCATCCGAGGAGCCCAGATACGCAGTATTTT.

The J gene is TRBJ1-2, the V gene TRBV7-2; no firm D call. The germline gives CDR1 SGHTA, CDR2 FQGNSA. V lost 1 base to trimming and J lost 3 bases, with 6 bases between them. The CDR3 contains 13 residues. The CDR3 here is CASSLEVDYGYTF. CDR3 nucleotide sequence: TGTGCCAGCAGCTTAGAAGTGGACTATGGCTACACCTTC.

This clonotype was detected a few times. V usage is TRBV3-1 and J usage is TRBJ1-4; D is uncertain. CDR1 is LGHDT, CDR2 YNNKEL, per germline (reference sequence). CDR3 length equals 15 residues. Trimming removed 4 bases at V and 8 bases at J, with 17 bases between. CDR3 in DNA: TGTGCCAGCAGCCCGGAGGACCCCTTAGGAGAAAAACTGTTTTTT. Translating it yields CASSPEDPLGEKLFF.

The rearrangement links TRBV4-1 to TRBJ1-1; 9 nucleotides agree with TRBD1. Germline CDR1 MGHRA, CDR2 YSYEKL. V was pared by 0 bases and J by 2 bases, with 4 bases of the junction left unmatched. This CDR3 contains 16 residues. The CDR3, as DNA: TGCGCCAGCAGCCAAGAGGGGACAGGGATTAACACTGAAGCTTTCTTT. Protein: CASSQEGTGINTEAFF.

This sequence joins TRBV28 and TRBJ2-2; D is possibly TRBD1 or TRBD2 (5 bases each). Germline values: CDR1 MDHEN, CDR2 SYDVKM. Trimming left V 8 bases short and J 6 bases short, with 13 bases between. The CDR3 is made up of 13 amino acids. DNA for the CDR3: TGTGCCAGCTGTGTGGGGACCTCCGGGGAGCTGTTTTTT. It specifies CASCVGTSGELFF. The full variable domain, in which reference TRBV28 and TRBJ2-2 provide the parts outside the CDR3, is DVKVTQSSRYLVKRTGEKVFLECVQDMDHENMFWYRQDPGLGLRLIYFSYDVKMKEKGDIPEGYSVSREKKERFSLILESASTNQTSMYLCASCVGTSGELFFGEGSRLTVL.

The table lists this clonotype with a few counts. The chain links TRBV28 to TRBJ2-7, with D possibly matching TRBD2 (5 bases). V lost 2 bases and J lost 2, with 10 bases in between. From germline, CDR1 is MDHEN and CDR2 SYDVKM. The CDR3 runs 14 residues. DNA of the CDR3: TGTGCCAGCAGTTTAGTTAGCGTGGCCTACGAGCAGTACTTC. Translated, it gives CASSLVSVAYEQYF.

This clonotype has only a few counts. The chain couples TRBV29-1 to TRBJ1-5; no reliable D call. CDR3 size: 14 residues. The ends were cut back, 6 bases at V and 5 bases at J, with 17 bases in the middle. CDR1 is SQVTM and CDR2 is ANQGSEA in the germline V gene. The CDR3, as DNA: TGCAGCGTCCGCCAGGCCTCCCCTCATCAGCCCCAGCATTTT. Amino acids: CSVRQASPHQPQHF.

The chain couples TRBV29-1 to TRBJ2-1; 7 nucleotides agree with TRBD2. CDR3 length: 14 amino acids. Per the germline V gene, CDR1 is SQVTM and CDR2 is ANQGSEA. V lost 5 bases to trimming and J lost 6 bases; unmatched junction nucleotides: 10. CDR3 sequence (DNA): TGCAGCGTTTCCCAGGGCTCGGGAGGCAATGAGCAGTTCTTC. Protein: CSVSQGSGGNEQFF.

The CDR3 DNA follows: TGTGCCAGCGGAGTTCCTGGGACAGGGAGGACAGATACGCAGTATTTT. Its protein is CASGVPGTGRTDTQYF. This chain uses TRBV12-3 or TRBV12-4 with TRBJ2-3, with TRBD1 matching over 9 bases. This CDR3 has 16 amino acids. The V and J ends lost 8 bases and 3 bases, in that order; junction bases with no gene match: 12.

This clonotype turned up a few times. This chain joins TRBV20-1 and TRBJ2-1, with D perhaps TRBD2 (5 bases). The germline V and J ends were trimmed by 4 bases and 0 bases, with 19 bases remaining between them. CDR1 is DFQATT and CDR2 is SNEGSKA in the germline V gene (reference sequence). The CDR3 contains 17 residues. The CDR3 sequence is CSANDYHLMSSYNEQFF. The DNA of the CDR3 is TGCAGTGCTAACGACTACCATTTAATGAGCTCCTACAATGAGCAGTTCTTC.

The chain recombines TRBV27 with TRBJ1-4; D call uncertain. V lost 2 bases to trimming and J lost 5 bases, with 12 bases between them. This CDR3 has 15 amino acids. Germline CDR1 reads MNHEY; CDR2 reads SMNVEV (reference sequence). This chain's CDR3 is CASSLRAGGNEKLFF. The CDR3 bases are TGTGCCAGCAGTTTAAGGGCTGGAGGGAATGAAAAACTGTTTTTT.

In this sample, this clonotype turned up a few times. An end of the junction does not agree with germline; a read error may underlie this. The chain combines TRBV20-1 with TRBJ1-2; the match to TRBD1 covers 7 bases. The CDR3 has 14 residues. Germline CDR1 reads DFQATT; CDR2 reads SNEGSKA (reference sequence). CDR3 residues: CGARADRVTYGYTF. DNA of the CDR3: TGCGGTGCTAGAGCAGACAGGGTCACCTATGGCTACACCTTC.

This clonotype was seen a few times. The rearrangement links TRBV29-1 to TRBJ2-1; D remains ambiguous. The CDR3 spans 15 residues. Germline V gene lookup returns CDR1 SQVTM and CDR2 ANQGSEA. The ends were cut back, 0 bases at V and 0 bases at J, with 9 bases in the middle. The CDR3 is CSVEDMISSYNEQFF. The CDR3 bases are TGCAGCGTTGAAGATATGATTAGCTCCTACAATGAGCAGTTCTTC.

This rearrangement joins TRBV4-1 to TRBJ2-7; 9 positions match TRBD1. CDR1 is MGHRA, CDR2 YSYEKL, per germline. The CDR3 has 14 amino acids. Unmatched junction bases numbered 6, after V lost 3 bases and J lost 6 bases. CDR3: CASSQPGQGGEQYF. DNA of the CDR3: TGCGCCAGCAGCCAGCCGGGACAGGGAGGCGAGCAGTACTTC.

To note about this clonotype: One junction end does not reproduce the germline sequence, and a read error may be involved. The gene calls are TRBV7-9 and TRBJ2-1; D could derive from TRBD1 or TRBD2 (6 bases each). The length of the CDR3 is 12 residues. The germline V gene encodes CDR1 SEHNR and CDR2 FQNEAQ (reference sequence). The CDR3 loop reads CASSSLAGAPIF. The CDR3 region has the DNA TGTGCCAGCAGTTCACTAGCAGGGGCCCCGATCTTC.

V gene TRBV29-1 combines with J gene TRBJ2-2; D gene ambiguous. The CDR3 is 13 residues long. With 4 bases removed from V and 3 bases from J, the gap between germline ends came to 9 bases. Germline CDR1 is SQVTM and CDR2 is ANQGSEA. The CDR3: CSVGSTYTGELFF. DNA of the CDR3: TGCAGCGTTGGGTCAACATACACCGGGGAGCTGTTTTTT.

Comment on this clonotype: Compared with germline, one end of the junction differs, possibly owing to a read error. The chain joins TRBV12-3 or TRBV12-4 to TRBJ2-2, with D perhaps TRBD2 (5 bases). There are 13 residues in the CDR3. This chain's CDR3 is CASSLRDTGELLF. CDR3 coding DNA: TGTGCCAGCAGTTTGAGAGACACCGGGGAGCTGCTTTTT.